These 29 T cell receptor beta chains came from one sample sequenced in a study of prognosis after radiotherapy for stage I lung cancer (dated by TCRdb to 2020 to 2023). The data were produced on an Illumina HiSeq 3000. Two rounds of multiplex PCR were used to amplify the TCR beta CDR3 region from genomic DNA. In the first round of PCR, primers specific to each TRBV and TRBJ gene were used, and the primer sequences are filed in Chinese patent CN105087789A. Using fastp at Q25 and MiXCR, TCRdb reprocessed the public reads and kept productive beta chains. One record per CDR3 amino acid sequence lists the most common genes and DNA. The sample profile shows around 30,000 distinct CDR3 sequences; approximately 36% of them were found once. Of the sample, approximately 16% is held by the ten largest clones. This specimen consisted of PBMCs, obtained before or after stereotactic body radiation therapy (not recorded which). The receptors originated from a donor over 45 with non-small cell lung cancer.

Worth noting for this clonotype: A junction boundary mismatches the germline segment, possibly from a read error. This chain links TRBV12-3 or TRBV12-4 with TRBJ1-3; TRBD1 matches at 9 bases. The CDR3 contains 15 residues. CDR3: CASRTGGLLGNTTYF. The CDR3 nucleotides are TGTGCCAGCAGGACAGGGGGATTGTTAGGAAACACCACATACTTT.

About this clonotype itself: This sequence may be a read error, since a much larger clone differs from it by one base. The chain couples TRBV9 to TRBJ2-5; 9 bases align to TRBD2. Germline V gene sequence: CDR1 SGDLS, CDR2 YYNGEE. The trim removed 0 bases at V and 5 bases at J, leaving 8 bases unmatched. CDR3 size: 16 residues. CDR3 residues: CASSVASGALWETQYF. The CDR3 DNA sequence: TGTGCCAGCAGCGTAGCTAGCGGGGCCTTGTGGGAGACCCAGTACTTC.

A note on this clonotype: Given a much more abundant clone one base away, this may be a read error. This chain links TRBV7-9 with TRBJ1-1; possibly TRBD1 for D (5 bases). The germline CDR1 and CDR2 sequences are SEHNR and FQNEAQ (reference sequence). The CDR3 runs to 14 residues. As DNA, the CDR3 is TGTGCCAGCAGCCCCAGGGTCCTGAACACTGAATCTTTCTTT. It is translated as CASSPRVLNTESFF.

As regards this clonotype: One base separates it from a far larger clone, so it is likely a read error. V usage is TRBV6-4 and J usage is TRBJ2-1, with a possible D match to TRBD1 (5 bases). CDR3 length equals 16 residues. V lost 5 bases and J 4 bases, leaving 18 bases between the germline ends. Germline V gene data show CDR1 as MRHNA and CDR2 as SNTAGT. CDR3 protein: CASSPMTDFLYNEQFF. CDR3 DNA sequence: TGTGCCAGCAGTCCCATGACAGATTTTCTTTACAATGAGCAGTTCTTC.

This rearrangement joins TRBV12-3 or TRBV12-4 to TRBJ1-2; D is ambiguous. The CDR3 has 13 amino acids. The V and J ends lost 5 bases and 6 bases respectively, with 13 bases between them. The CDR3 DNA reads TGTGCCAGCAGTCCAGGACTGAGCCATGGCTACACCTTC. This gives the protein CASSPGLSHGYTF.

This clonotype was detected a few times. The V gene is TRBV9, the J gene TRBJ1-4; 7 bases are shared with TRBD1. CDR1 and CDR2 from the germline V gene are SGDLS and YYNGEE. The J segment lost 6 bases and the V segment lost 4 bases, leaving 9 bases of the junction unmatched. The CDR3 consists of 15 residues. The CDR3 DNA reads as TGTGCCAGCAGCCAAGGACAGGTTGGGCATGAAAAACTGTTTTTT. It codes for CASSQGQVGHEKLFF.

This chain joins TRBV6-2 or TRBV6-3 and TRBJ2-3; TRBD2 agrees at 9 bases. CDR3 length: 16 residues. The germline V gene encodes CDR1 MNHEY and CDR2 SVGEGT. V gave up 5 bases and J gave up 4 bases; unmatched junction bases: 10. This CDR3 reads CASSRLAGRGADTQYF. The DNA of the CDR3 is TGTGCCAGCAGTCGGCTAGCGGGAAGGGGGGCAGATACGCAGTATTTT.

This clonotype was detected many times. The chain combines TRBV6-1 with TRBJ1-3; D call uncertain. The germline gives CDR1 MNHNS, CDR2 SASEGT. The ends were cut back, 8 bases at V and 1 base at J, with 12 bases in the middle. The length of the CDR3 is 14 residues. The CDR3 region is CASFGPESGNTIYF. The CDR3 bases are TGTGCCAGCTTCGGTCCAGAATCTGGAAACACCATATATTTT.

This chain connects TRBV11-2 to TRBJ2-7, with D uncertain. The CDR3 extends over 15 amino acids. Germline V CDR1 and CDR2: SGHAT, FQNNGV. Trimming took off 4 bases at V and 3 bases at J, with 16 bases between the two ends. CDR3 protein: CASSSAPRYRYEQYF. CDR3 DNA sequence: TGTGCCAGCAGCTCGGCCCCCAGGTACCGCTACGAGCAGTACTTC.

This clonotype was counted many times. V and J are TRBV2 and TRBJ2-3, with a tentative D call TRBD2 (5 bases). CDR3 length: 15 amino acids. The germline gives CDR1 SNHLY, CDR2 FYNNEI. Trimming cost V 6 bases and J 3 bases, with 16 bases left between them. CDR3 sequence reads: CASSPRRRNTDTQYF. The CDR3 region has the DNA TGTGCCAGCAGCCCGAGGAGGAGGAATACAGATACGCAGTATTTT.

To note about this clonotype: A much larger clone lies one base from this, so it may be a read error. The gene calls are TRBV6-5 and TRBJ1-2; possible D gene TRBD1, 6 bases. Germline lookup yields CDR1 MNHEY and CDR2 SVGAGI. CDR3 length: 14 residues. The chain's CDR3 is CASSYVGAKYGSTF. In DNA form, the CDR3 reads TGTGCCAGCAGTTACGTGGGGGCGAAGTATGGCTCCACCTTC.

The rearrangement links TRBV7-6 to TRBJ1-1, with a weak D call TRBD1 (6 bases). The CDR3 loop spans 14 amino acids. Germline lookup yields CDR1 SGHVS and CDR2 FNYEAQ. Deletions cut 5 bases from V and 5 bases from J, with 15 bases between. This CDR3 is CASSRGTSGTEAFF. The CDR3, as DNA: TGTGCCAGCAGCCGAGGGACATCGGGGACTGAAGCTTTCTTT.

For this clonotype: This may come from a read error, since a much larger clone is one base off. The CDR3 does not end in the conserved phenylalanine or tryptophan, so this is likely a read error. This chain joins TRBV5-1 and TRBJ2-5; possibly TRBD2 for D (6 bases). The CDR3 is made up of 13 amino acids. Between the trimmed V and J ends, which lost 0 bases and 4 bases, there was a span of 7 bases. CDR1 is SGHRS, CDR2 YFSETQ, per germline. The DNA of the CDR3 is TGCGCCAGCAGCTTGGTGGGGGGAGAGACCCAGTACTCC. It specifies CASSLVGGETQYS.

This clonotype has a handful of counts. Since a far larger clone is one base different, this is likely a read error. The chain has TRBV6-2 or TRBV6-3 and TRBJ1-1, with a tentative D call TRBD1 (6 bases). Trimming stripped 6 bases from V and 4 bases from J, with 12 bases between. This CDR3 has 13 amino acids. Germline-derived CDR1 and CDR2 are MNHEY and SVGEGT. The CDR3 is CASRHTGSTEAFF. The CDR3 region has the DNA TGTGCCAGCAGACACACAGGGAGCACTGAAGCTTTCTTT.

This clonotype was counted many times. The chain couples TRBV6-2 or TRBV6-3 to TRBJ2-5, with 14 bases aligning to TRBD2. The V and J ends lost 5 bases and 5 bases, in that order; junction bases with no gene match: 10. The germline V gene encodes CDR1 MNHEY and CDR2 SVGEGT. This CDR3 comprises 17 residues. CDR3 nucleotide sequence: TGTGCCAGCAGTGAGGGGGGGACTAGCGGGAGCGGGGAGACCCAGTACTTC. It yields the protein CASSEGGTSGSGETQYF.

This clonotype was seen repeatedly, ten times or more. The chain combines TRBV11-1 with TRBJ2-3, with TRBD2 matching over 11 bases. V trimming: 4 bases; J trimming: 8 bases; junction bases outside the gene matches: 29. This CDR3 is built from 22 residues. CDR1 SGHAT and CDR2 FQDESV come from the germline V gene (reference sequence). The CDR3 DNA reads as TGTGCCAGCAGCTACCCCCGGGGTGCCCCACAAGAAACTAGCGGGGGCAGTGGTACGCAGTATTTT. It specifies CASSYPRGAPQETSGGSGTQYF.

The chain carries TRBV6-1 and TRBJ1-6, with a possible D match to TRBD1 (6 bases). CDR1 and CDR2 from the germline V gene are MNHNS and SASEGT. The CDR3 runs 11 residues. Trimming took off 6 bases at V and 12 bases at J, with 9 bases between the two ends. CDR3 sequence: CASRTGLPLHF. CDR3 coding DNA: TGTGCCAGCAGGACAGGATTACCCCTCCACTTT.

In this sample, this clonotype turned up many times. This chain uses TRBV20-1 with TRBJ2-7; 9 positions agree with TRBD2. CDR3 length equals 16 residues. Germline V CDR1 and CDR2: DFQATT, SNEGSKA (reference sequence). J lost 1 base, V lost 7 bases, and 14 bases had no gene match. CDR3 sequence reads: CSGDRGALAGSYEQYF. CDR3 nucleotides: TGCAGTGGAGATAGGGGCGCCCTAGCGGGATCCTACGAGCAGTACTTC.

The chain uses TRBV11-2 and TRBJ2-5; unclear D gene. CDR3 length: 13 amino acids. Trimming stripped 1 base from V and 1 base from J, with 4 bases between. The germline V gene encodes CDR1 SGHAT and CDR2 FQNNGV. The CDR3 DNA reads as TGTGCCAGCAGCTTAGGGATCCAAGAGACCCAGTACTTC. Amino acids: CASSLGIQETQYF. Full variable domain (missing parts from reference TRBV11-2 and TRBJ2-5): EAGVAQSPRYKIIEKRQSVAFWCNPISGHATLYWYQQILGQGPKLLIQFQNNGVVDDSQLPKDRFSAERLKGVDSTLKIQPAKLEDSAVYLCASSLGIQETQYFGPGTRLLVL.

CDR3 in DNA: TGTGCCAGCATTTACTCATTGCCGGGACATACTGAAGCTTTCTTT. Amino acid sequence: CASIYSLPGHTEAFF. The genes are TRBV6-9 and TRBJ1-1, with D possibly TRBD1 on 6 matching bases. The CDR3 is 15 residues long. Germline V lookup: CDR1 MNHGY, CDR2 SVAAGI. Between the trimmed V and J ends, which lost 7 bases and 5 bases, there was a span of 20 bases.

On this clonotype: Since a much larger clone is just one base distant, this may be a read error. The J gene is TRBJ1-1, the V gene TRBV6-2 or TRBV6-3, with a possible D match to TRBD1 (6 bases). With 5 bases removed from V and 4 bases from J, the gap between germline ends came to 20 bases. Per germline, CDR1 MNHEY and CDR2 SVGEGT. This CDR3 comprises 16 residues. The CDR3 spells CASSEGWGKGGTEAFF. CDR3 sequence (DNA): TGTGCCAGCAGTGAAGGTTGGGGTAAAGGGGGCACTGAAGCTTTCTTT.

The chain combines TRBV30 with TRBJ1-1, with a weak D call TRBD1 (6 bases). The CDR3 contains 14 residues. V lost 4 bases and J lost 2, with 14 bases in between. Germline CDR1 is GTSNPN and CDR2 is SVGIG (reference sequence). This CDR3 reads CAWTMTGGNTEAFF. DNA for the CDR3: TGTGCCTGGACTATGACTGGGGGCAACACTGAAGCTTTCTTT.

This clonotype was observed at least ten times. The rearrangement joins TRBV7-9 to TRBJ2-7; 11 bases are a match to TRBD2. The CDR3 totals 14 residues. Germline trimming cut 5 bases from V and 3 bases from J; bases unmatched to any gene: 3. Germline assignment: CDR1 SEHNR and CDR2 FQNEAQ (reference sequence). CDR3 in DNA: TGTGCCAGCAGCGAAGGACTAGCGGGCTACGAGCAGTACTTC. Protein sequence: CASSEGLAGYEQYF.

Note on this clonotype: Since a far larger clone is one base different, this is likely a read error. V and J are TRBV6-2 or TRBV6-3 and TRBJ2-5; D uncertain. CDR3 length: 13 residues. CDR1 and CDR2 from the germline V gene are MNHEY and SVGEGT. Trimming shortened V by 0 bases and J by 7 bases, and 9 bases separated the two germline ends. The CDR3 DNA follows: TGTGCCAGCAGTTACTCGCGAAAAGGGACCCAGTACTTC. This translates into CASSYSRKGTQYF.

This clonotype was seen repeatedly, ten times or more. V is TRBV11-2 and J is TRBJ2-7; D gene uncertain. This CDR3 region has 13 residues. With 6 bases removed from V and 5 bases from J, the gap between germline ends came to 14 bases. Germline CDR1 is SGHAT and CDR2 is FQNNGV. This CDR3 is CASSLGQIHEQYF. The CDR3 coding sequence is TGTGCCAGCAGTCTAGGTCAGATCCACGAGCAGTACTTC.

The table lists this clonotype with many counts. The chain combines TRBV2 with TRBJ2-7; 9 positions agree with TRBD1. This CDR3 spans 13 amino acids. The V segment lost 6 bases and the J segment 6 bases; nucleotides outside the gene matches: 6. Germline-derived CDR1 and CDR2 are SNHLY and FYNNEI. DNA for the CDR3: TGTGCCAGCAGCACAGGGGGCTACGCCGAGCAGTACTTC. Translated: CASSTGGYAEQYF.

The chain is built from TRBV5-1 and TRBJ2-7, with D maybe TRBD1 (6 bases). CDR3 length equals 16 residues. Looked up from germline, CDR1 is SGHRS and CDR2 is YFSETQ. The V end lost 1 base, the J end lost 5 bases, and 19 bases lay between the germline ends. CDR3 sequence: CASSLNVVQGGDEQYF. The DNA for the CDR3 is TGCGCCAGCAGCTTGAACGTGGTACAGGGTGGGGACGAGCAGTACTTC.

By frequency in the sample, this clonotype is medium-sized. This chain links TRBV12-3 or TRBV12-4 with TRBJ2-7; 10 bases are shared with TRBD1. This CDR3 is built from 14 residues. Trimming took 7 bases from V and 5 from J; bases not matched to a gene: 8. CDR3 in DNA: TGTGCCAGCAACCCGGGACAGGGGTTACACGAGCAGTACTTC. It codes for CASNPGQGLHEQYF.

This clonotype was detected only once. The rearrangement uses TRBV5-1 and TRBJ1-3, with D unresolved. Germline loops: CDR1 SGHRS, CDR2 YFSETQ. The CDR3 extends over 16 amino acids. The germline V and J ends were trimmed by 4 bases and 4 bases, with 18 bases remaining between them. The CDR3 DNA is TGCGCCAGCAGCCCCTCTATTGGGTCACTCGGAAACACCATATATTTT. This encodes CASSPSIGSLGNTIYF.